The clone carrying this TCR beta chain was counted many times. Via MiXCR, TCRdb re-called the 5' RACE reads, giving one row per CDR3 protein. The sample shows over 60,000 distinct CDR3 sequences, about 9% of them seen only once. The CDR3 sequence is 14 residues long. These data belong to a study of early T cells in non-severe SARS-CoV-2 infection. The chain joins TRBV21-1 to TRBJ2-5; no DNA check was done on the table's D call, TRBD1. TRBV21-1 is recorded as a pseudogene. Sequencing input: whole blood. The sequence was collected from an adult who was a healthcare worker with PCR-confirmed SARS-CoV-2 infection or an uninfected control (not recorded which). The CDR3 is CASSEPGSQETQYF. The CDR3 DNA follows: TGTGCCAGCAGCGAACCGGGTTCCCAAGAGACCCAGTACTTC.